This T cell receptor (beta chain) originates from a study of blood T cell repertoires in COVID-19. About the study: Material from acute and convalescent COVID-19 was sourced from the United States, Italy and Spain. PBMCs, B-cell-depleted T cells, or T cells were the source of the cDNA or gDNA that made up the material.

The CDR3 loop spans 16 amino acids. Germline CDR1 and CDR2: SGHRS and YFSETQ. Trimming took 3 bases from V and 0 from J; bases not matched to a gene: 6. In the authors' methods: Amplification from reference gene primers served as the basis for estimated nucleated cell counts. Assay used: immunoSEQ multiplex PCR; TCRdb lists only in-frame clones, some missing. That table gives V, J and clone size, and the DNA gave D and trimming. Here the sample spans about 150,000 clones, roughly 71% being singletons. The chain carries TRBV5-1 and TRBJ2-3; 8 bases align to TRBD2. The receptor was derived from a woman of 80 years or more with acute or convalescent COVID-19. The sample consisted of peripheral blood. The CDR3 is CASSSGASGSTDTQYF. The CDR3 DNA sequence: TGCGCCAGCAGCTCGGGGGCTAGCGGGAGCACAGATACGCAGTATTTT. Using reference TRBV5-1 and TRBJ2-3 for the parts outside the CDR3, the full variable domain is KAGVTQTPRYLIKTRGQQVTLSCSPISGHRSVSWYQQTPGQGLQFLFEYFSETQRNKGNFPGRFSGRQFSNSRSEMNVSTLELGDSALYLCASSSGASGSTDTQYFGPGTRLTVL.